This section outlines one T cell receptor beta chain sequence together with its context. V lost 5 bases, J lost 5 bases, and 2 bases stayed unmatched. This CDR3 has 13 amino acids. Germline CDR1 MDHEN, CDR2 SYDVKM. These data originate in a study of shared clonotypes between healthy human individuals. In the naive CD8 group, cells lacked CD45RO and were positively selected for CCR7, so terminally differentiated effector memory CD45RA+ cells were left out. TCRdb keeps only in-frame clones here, not all; method: immunoSEQ multiplex PCR. The sample lists around 2.1 million clones; under 95% were seen once.

The specimen sequenced was naive CD8+ T cells from PBMCs. The rearrangement links TRBV28 to TRBJ2-5; 10 nucleotides line up with TRBD2. This TCR derives from a young man in good health. Some clones in this sample may be carry-over from other donors' samples. As DNA, the CDR3 is TGTGCCAGCAGTACTAGCGGGATTGAGACCCAGTACTTC. This translates into CASSTSGIETQYF.